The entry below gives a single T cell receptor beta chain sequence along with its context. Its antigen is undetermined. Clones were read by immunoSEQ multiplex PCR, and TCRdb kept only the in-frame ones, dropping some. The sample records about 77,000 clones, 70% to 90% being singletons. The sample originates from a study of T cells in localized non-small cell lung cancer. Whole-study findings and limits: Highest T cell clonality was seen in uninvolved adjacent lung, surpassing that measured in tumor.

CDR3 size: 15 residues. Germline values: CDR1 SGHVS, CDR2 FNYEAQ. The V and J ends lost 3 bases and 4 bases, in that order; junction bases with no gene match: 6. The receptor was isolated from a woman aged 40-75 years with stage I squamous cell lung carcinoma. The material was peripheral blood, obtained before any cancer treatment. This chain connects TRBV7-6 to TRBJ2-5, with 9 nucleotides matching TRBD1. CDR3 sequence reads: CASSLGTGRGETQYF. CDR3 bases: TGTGCCAGCAGCTTGGGGACAGGGCGAGGAGAGACCCAGTACTTC. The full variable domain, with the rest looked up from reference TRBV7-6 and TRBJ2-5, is GAGVSQSPRYKVTKRGQDVALRCDPISGHVSLYWYRQALGQGPEFLTYFNYEAQQDKSGLPNDRFSAERPEGSISTLTIQRTEQRDSAMYRCASSLGTGRGETQYFGPGTRLLVL.